This record covers a single T cell receptor beta chain. The sample belongs to a study of control samples from healthy donors and cancer patients. Germline-derived CDR1 and CDR2 are SGHDN and FVKESK. This CDR3 has 14 amino acids. The V gene end was trimmed by 4 bases and the J gene end by 6 bases; junction bases not matched to a gene: 7. Libraries were prepared by immunoSEQ multiplex PCR; TCRdb keeps only in-frame clonotypes and omits some of them. The data hold more than 45,000 clones, with about 94% observed a single time. This chain joins TRBV14 and TRBJ2-7; 9 bases line up with TRBD1. The sample taken for sequencing was PBMCs. This sequence originates from a woman aged 45-65 years with head and neck cancer. The chain's CDR3 is CASSPGTGFSEQYF. The CDR3 DNA follows: TGTGCCAGCAGCCCCGGGACAGGGTTTTCCGAGCAGTACTTC.